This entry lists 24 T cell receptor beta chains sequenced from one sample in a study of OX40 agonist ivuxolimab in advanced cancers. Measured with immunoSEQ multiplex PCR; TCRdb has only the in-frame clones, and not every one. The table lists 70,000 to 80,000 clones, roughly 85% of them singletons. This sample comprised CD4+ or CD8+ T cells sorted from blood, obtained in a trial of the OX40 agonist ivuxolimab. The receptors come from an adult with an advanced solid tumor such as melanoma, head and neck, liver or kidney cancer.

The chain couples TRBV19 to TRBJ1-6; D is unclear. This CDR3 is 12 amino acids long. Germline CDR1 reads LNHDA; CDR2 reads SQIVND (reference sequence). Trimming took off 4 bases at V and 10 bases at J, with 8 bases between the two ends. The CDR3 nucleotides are TGTGCCAGTAGTAATGCGTTCTCACCCCTCCACTTT. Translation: CASSNAFSPLHF.

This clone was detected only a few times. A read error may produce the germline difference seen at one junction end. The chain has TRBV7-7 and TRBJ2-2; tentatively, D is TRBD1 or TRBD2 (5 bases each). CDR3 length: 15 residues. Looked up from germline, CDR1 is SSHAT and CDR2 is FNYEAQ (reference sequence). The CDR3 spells CASSLGDLNTGELFF. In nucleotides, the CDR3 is TGTGCTAGCAGCTTAGGGGACCTAAACACCGGGGAGCTGTTTTTT.

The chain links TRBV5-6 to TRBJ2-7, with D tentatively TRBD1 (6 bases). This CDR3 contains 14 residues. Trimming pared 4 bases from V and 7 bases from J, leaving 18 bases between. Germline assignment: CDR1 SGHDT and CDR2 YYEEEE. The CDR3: CASSPTGRTWEQYF. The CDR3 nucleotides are TGTGCCAGCAGCCCGACAGGACGGACGTGGGAGCAGTACTTC.

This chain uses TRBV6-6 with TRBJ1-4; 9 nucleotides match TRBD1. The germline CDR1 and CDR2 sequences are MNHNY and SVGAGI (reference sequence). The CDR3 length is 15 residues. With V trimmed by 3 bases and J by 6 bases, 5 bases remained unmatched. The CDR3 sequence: CASSYSGTGYEKLFF. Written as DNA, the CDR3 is TGTGCCAGCAGTTATTCCGGGACAGGGTATGAAAAACTGTTTTTT.

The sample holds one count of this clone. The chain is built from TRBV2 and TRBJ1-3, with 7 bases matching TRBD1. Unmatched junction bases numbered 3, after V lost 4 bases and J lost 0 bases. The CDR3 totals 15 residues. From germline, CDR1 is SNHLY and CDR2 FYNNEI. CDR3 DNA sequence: TGTGCCAGCAGTGGTGGGACAGTCTCTGGAAACACCATATATTTT. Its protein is CASSGGTVSGNTIYF.

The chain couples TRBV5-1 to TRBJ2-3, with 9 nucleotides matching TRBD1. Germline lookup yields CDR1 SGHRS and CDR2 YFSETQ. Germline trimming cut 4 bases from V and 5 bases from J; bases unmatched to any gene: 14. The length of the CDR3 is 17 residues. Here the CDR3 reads CASSTRPGTGKRDTQYF. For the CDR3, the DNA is TGCGCCAGCAGCACAAGACCCGGGACAGGGAAGCGAGATACGCAGTATTTT.

CDR3 bases: TGCAGCGTTGTACCCTCTAGCGGGGGCTCCTACGAGCAGTACTTC. Encoded protein: CSVVPSSGGSYEQYF. The chain is built from TRBV29-1 and TRBJ2-7, with 10 bases identical to TRBD2. Germline values: CDR1 SQVTM, CDR2 ANQGSEA. CDR3 length equals 15 residues. With V trimmed by 4 bases and J by 0 bases, 6 bases remained unmatched.

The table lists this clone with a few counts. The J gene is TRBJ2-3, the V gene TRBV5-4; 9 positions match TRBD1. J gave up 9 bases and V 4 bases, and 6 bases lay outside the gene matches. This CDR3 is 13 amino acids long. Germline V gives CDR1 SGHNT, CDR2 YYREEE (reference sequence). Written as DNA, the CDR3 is TGTGCCAGCAGCAGGGACAGGGACGGCACGCAGTATTTT. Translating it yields CASSRDRDGTQYF.

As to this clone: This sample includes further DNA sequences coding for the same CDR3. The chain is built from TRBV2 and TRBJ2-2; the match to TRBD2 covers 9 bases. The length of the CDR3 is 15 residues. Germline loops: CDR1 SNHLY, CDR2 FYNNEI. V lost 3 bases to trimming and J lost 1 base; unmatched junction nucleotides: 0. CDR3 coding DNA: TGTGCCAGCAGTGAGACTAGCGGGAACACCGGGGAGCTGTTTTTT. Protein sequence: CASSETSGNTGELFF.

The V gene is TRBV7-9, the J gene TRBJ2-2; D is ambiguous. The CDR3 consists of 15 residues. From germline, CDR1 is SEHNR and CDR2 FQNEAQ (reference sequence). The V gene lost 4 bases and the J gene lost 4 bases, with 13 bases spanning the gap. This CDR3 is CASSSLGPPTGELFF. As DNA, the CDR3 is TGTGCCAGCAGCTCCTTAGGTCCCCCCACCGGGGAGCTGTTTTTT.

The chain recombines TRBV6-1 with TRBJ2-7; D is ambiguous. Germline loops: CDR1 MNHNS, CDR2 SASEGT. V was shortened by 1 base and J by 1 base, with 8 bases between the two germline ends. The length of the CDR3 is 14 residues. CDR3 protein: CASSEGYSSYEQYF. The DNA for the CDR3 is TGTGCCAGCAGTGAAGGGTACAGTTCCTACGAGCAGTACTTC.

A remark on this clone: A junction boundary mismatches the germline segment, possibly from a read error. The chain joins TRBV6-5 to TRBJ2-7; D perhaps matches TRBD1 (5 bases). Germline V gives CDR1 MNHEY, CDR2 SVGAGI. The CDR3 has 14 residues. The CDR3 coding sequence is TGTGCCAGCAGTTACTACCCCGACAGCAAAACACCCTTTTTC. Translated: CASSYYPDSKTPFF.

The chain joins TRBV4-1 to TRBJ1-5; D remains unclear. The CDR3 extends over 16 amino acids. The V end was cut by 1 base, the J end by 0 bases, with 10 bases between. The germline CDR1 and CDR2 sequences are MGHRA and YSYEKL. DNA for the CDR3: TGCGCCAGCAGCCAAGTGGCAGCGTATAGCAATCAGCCCCAGCATTTT. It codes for CASSQVAAYSNQPQHF.

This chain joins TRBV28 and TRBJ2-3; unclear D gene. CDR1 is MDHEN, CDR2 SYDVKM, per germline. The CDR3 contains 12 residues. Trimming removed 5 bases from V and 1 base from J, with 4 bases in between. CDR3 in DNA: TGTGCCAGCAGTATGGGCACAGATACGCAGTATTTT. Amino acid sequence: CASSMGTDTQYF. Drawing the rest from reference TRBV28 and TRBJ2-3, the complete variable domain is DVKVTQSSRYLVKRTGEKVFLECVQDMDHENMFWYRQDPGLGLRLIYFSYDVKMKEKGDIPEGYSVSREKKERFSLILESASTNQTSMYLCASSMGTDTQYFGPGTRLTVL.

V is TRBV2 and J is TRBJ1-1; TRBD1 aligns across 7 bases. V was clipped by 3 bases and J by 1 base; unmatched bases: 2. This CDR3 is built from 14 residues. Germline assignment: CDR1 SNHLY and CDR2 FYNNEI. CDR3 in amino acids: CASSERTGNTEAFF. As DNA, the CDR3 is TGTGCCAGCAGTGAGCGGACAGGGAACACTGAAGCTTTCTTT.

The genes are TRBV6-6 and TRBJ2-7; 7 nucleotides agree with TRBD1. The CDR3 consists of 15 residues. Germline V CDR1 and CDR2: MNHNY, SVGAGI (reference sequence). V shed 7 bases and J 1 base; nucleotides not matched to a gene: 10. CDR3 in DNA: TGTGCCAGCACTCCCCCGCCGGGACAGTCCTACGAGCAGTACTTC. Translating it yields CASTPPPGQSYEQYF.

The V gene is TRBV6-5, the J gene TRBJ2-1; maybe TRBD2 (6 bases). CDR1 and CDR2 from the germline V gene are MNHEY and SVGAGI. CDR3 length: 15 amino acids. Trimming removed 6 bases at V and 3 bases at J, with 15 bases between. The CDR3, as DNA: TGTGCCAGCAGGGATCGGGAGTCTAGCTACAATGAGCAGTTCTTC. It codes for CASRDRESSYNEQFF.

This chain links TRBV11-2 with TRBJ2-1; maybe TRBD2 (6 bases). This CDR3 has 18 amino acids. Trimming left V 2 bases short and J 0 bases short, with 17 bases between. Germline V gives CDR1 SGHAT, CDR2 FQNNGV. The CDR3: CASSLRGKAGLSYNEQFF. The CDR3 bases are TGTGCCAGCAGCTTAAGGGGTAAAGCGGGCCTCTCCTACAATGAGCAGTTCTTC. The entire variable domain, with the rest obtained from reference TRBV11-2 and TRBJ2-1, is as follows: EAGVAQSPRYKIIEKRQSVAFWCNPISGHATLYWYQQILGQGPKLLIQFQNNGVVDDSQLPKDRFSAERLKGVDSTLKIQPAKLEDSAVYLCASSLRGKAGLSYNEQFFGPGTRLTVL.

The CDR3: CASSAGTGGTGELFF. As DNA, the CDR3 is TGTGCCAGCAGTGCCGGGACAGGGGGCACCGGGGAGCTGTTTTTT. This chain links TRBV6-1 with TRBJ2-2, with TRBD1 matching over 11 bases. After removal of 4 bases from V and 4 bases from J, the junction contained 2 bases not matched to a gene. The CDR3 is made up of 15 amino acids. Germline V lookup: CDR1 MNHNS, CDR2 SASEGT.

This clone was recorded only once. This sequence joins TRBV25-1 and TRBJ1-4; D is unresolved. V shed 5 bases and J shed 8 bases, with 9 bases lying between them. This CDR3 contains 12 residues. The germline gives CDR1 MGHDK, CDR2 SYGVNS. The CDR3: CASSWEVEKLFF. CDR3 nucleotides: TGTGCCAGCAGTTGGGAGGTAGAAAAACTGTTTTTT.

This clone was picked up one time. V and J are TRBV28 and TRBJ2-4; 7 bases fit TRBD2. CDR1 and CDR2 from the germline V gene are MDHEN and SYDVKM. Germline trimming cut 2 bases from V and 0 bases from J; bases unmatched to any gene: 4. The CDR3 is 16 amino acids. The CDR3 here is CASSLSGALAKNIQYF. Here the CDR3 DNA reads TGTGCCAGCAGTTTAAGCGGGGCCCTAGCCAAAAACATTCAGTACTTC. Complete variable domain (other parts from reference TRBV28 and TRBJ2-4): DVKVTQSSRYLVKRTGEKVFLECVQDMDHENMFWYRQDPGLGLRLIYFSYDVKMKEKGDIPEGYSVSREKKERFSLILESASTNQTSMYLCASSLSGALAKNIQYFGAGTRLSVL.

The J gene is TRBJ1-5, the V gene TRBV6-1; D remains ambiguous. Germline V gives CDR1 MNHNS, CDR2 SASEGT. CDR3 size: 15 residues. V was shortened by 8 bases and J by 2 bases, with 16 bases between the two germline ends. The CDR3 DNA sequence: TGTGCCAGCCAACCGACCCTACGGGGCAATCAGCCCCAGCATTTT. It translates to CASQPTLRGNQPQHF.

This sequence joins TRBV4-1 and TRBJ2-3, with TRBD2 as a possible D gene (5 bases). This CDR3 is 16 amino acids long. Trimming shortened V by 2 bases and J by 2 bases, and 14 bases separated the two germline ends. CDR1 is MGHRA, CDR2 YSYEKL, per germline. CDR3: CASSQIGVRLTDTQYF. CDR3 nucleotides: TGCGCCAGCAGCCAAATCGGGGTTCGGCTCACAGATACGCAGTATTTT.

The CDR3 DNA is TGTGCCAGCAGCCAATTAGAGGGGACTAACTATGGCTACACCTTC. Its protein product is CASSQLEGTNYGYTF. The chain combines TRBV4-2 with TRBJ1-2; maybe TRBD1 (5 bases). Per germline, CDR1 LGHNA and CDR2 YNFKEQ. Trimming left V 2 bases short and J 0 bases short, with 10 bases between. The CDR3 sequence is 15 residues long.